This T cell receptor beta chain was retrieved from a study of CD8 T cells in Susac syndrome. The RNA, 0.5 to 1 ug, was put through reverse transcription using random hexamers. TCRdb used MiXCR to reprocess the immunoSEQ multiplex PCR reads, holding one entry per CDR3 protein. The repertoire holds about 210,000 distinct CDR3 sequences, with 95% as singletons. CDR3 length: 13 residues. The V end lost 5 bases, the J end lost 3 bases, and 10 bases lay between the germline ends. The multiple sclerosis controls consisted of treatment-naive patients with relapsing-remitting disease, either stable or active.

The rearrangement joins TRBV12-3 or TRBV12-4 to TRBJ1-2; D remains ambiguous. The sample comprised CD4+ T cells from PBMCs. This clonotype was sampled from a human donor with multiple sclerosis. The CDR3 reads CASSETGYYGYTF. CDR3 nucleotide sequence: TGTGCCAGCAGTGAGACTGGTTACTATGGCTACACCTTC.